This record covers a single T cell receptor (beta chain). The protocol was immunoSEQ multiplex PCR, while the TCRdb copy is restricted to in-frame clones and leaves out a portion. Here the sample spans about 180,000 clones, more than 80% being singletons. These data originate in a study of control samples from healthy donors and cancer patients. The receptor comes from a young man in good health. Sample: blood.

CDR3 protein: CASSLGHINQPQHF. CDR3 nucleotide sequence: TGTGCCAGCAGTCTAGGACATATCAATCAGCCCCAGCATTTT. The V call is TRBV28, the J call TRBJ1-5; D may be TRBD1 (5 bases). This CDR3 contains 14 residues. CDR1 MDHEN and CDR2 SYDVKM come from the germline V gene. Trimming cost V 5 bases and J 3 bases, with 11 bases left between them.